The next 5 T cell receptor beta chains were all read from a single sample in a study of cytomegalovirus exposure and HLA in healthy donors. PCR primers comprised 60 Vbeta and 13 Jbeta primers. Assay used: immunoSEQ multiplex PCR; TCRdb lists only in-frame clones, some missing. This table has approximately 110,000 clones, about 78% appearing once. The sequencing sample was made of PBMCs. The receptors stem from a man between 25 and 39 years old in good health and CMV-seronegative.

This clone showed up just once. V and J are TRBV6-4 and TRBJ1-4; D uncertain. The V end was cut by 0 bases, the J end by 7 bases, with 15 bases between. Per the germline V gene, CDR1 is MRHNA and CDR2 is SNTAGT. This CDR3 contains 16 residues. The CDR3 nucleotides are TGTGCCAGCAGTGACTCGGTAAGAGGCAACGGTGAAAAACTGTTTTTT. This encodes CASSDSVRGNGEKLFF.

The chain joins TRBV11-3 to TRBJ2-5, with 11 bases matching TRBD2. The germline gives CDR1 SGHNT, CDR2 YENEEA. The CDR3 loop spans 18 amino acids. With 5 bases clipped from V and 2 bases from J, the junction kept 13 bases outside the gene matches. CDR3 in amino acids: CASSPWGGASGGQETQYF. CDR3 in DNA: TGTGCCAGCAGCCCATGGGGCGGGGCTAGCGGGGGGCAAGAGACCCAGTACTTC. The full variable domain, with the rest looked up from reference TRBV11-3 and TRBJ2-5, is EAGVVQSPRYKIIEKKQPVAFWCNPISGHNTLYWYLQNLGQGPELLIRYENEEAVDDSQLPKDRFSAERLKGVDSTLKIQPAELGDSAVYLCASSPWGGASGGQETQYFGPGTRLLVL.

J is TRBJ2-1 and V is TRBV9; 14 bases are shared with TRBD2. Trimming cost V 4 bases and J 4 bases; bases outside gene matches: 4. The germline CDR1 and CDR2 sequences are SGDLS and YYNGEE. The CDR3 length is 16 residues. DNA for the CDR3: TGTGCCAGCAGCACCCGACTAGCGGGAGGGTACAATGAGCAGTTCTTC. This codes for CASSTRLAGGYNEQFF.

The genes are TRBV15 and TRBJ2-1; maybe TRBD1 (6 bases). The CDR3 is 14 amino acids. Between the trimmed V and J ends, which lost 5 bases and 6 bases, there was a span of 14 bases. The germline V gene encodes CDR1 LNHNV and CDR2 YYDKDF (reference sequence). The CDR3 reads CATSEKDRANEQFF. In DNA, the CDR3 is TGTGCCACCAGCGAGAAGGACAGAGCCAATGAGCAGTTCTTC.

CDR3 loop: CASSGDGGARRSPLHF. CDR3 coding DNA: TGTGCCAGCAGCGGGGACGGAGGGGCGCGTCGTTCACCCCTCCACTTT. J is TRBJ1-6 and V is TRBV5-6; perhaps TRBD1 as D (5 bases). Germline V gives CDR1 SGHDT, CDR2 YYEEEE. The CDR3 is 16 residues long. V lost 4 bases to trimming and J lost 9 bases, with 20 bases between them.